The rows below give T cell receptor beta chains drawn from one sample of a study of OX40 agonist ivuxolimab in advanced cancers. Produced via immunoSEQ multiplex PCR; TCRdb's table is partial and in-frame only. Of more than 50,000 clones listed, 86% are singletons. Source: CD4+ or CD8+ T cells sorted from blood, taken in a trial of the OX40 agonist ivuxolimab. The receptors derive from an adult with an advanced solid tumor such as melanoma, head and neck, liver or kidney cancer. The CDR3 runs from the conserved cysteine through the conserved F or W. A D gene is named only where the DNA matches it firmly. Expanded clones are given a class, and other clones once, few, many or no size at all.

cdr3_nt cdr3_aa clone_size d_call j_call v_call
TGTGCCAGCAGTGTCGGTACAGGAAAAGGGTACGAGCAGTACTTC CASSVGTGKGYEQYF . . TRBJ2-7 TRBV6-1
TGTGCCAGCAGCCCCCGGGACAGGGGGTGGGAGCAGTACTTC CASSPRDRGWEQYF . TRBD1 TRBJ2-7 TRBV5-5
TGTGCCAGCAGCTTAGTTAAAGGACAGGGGGCCTTTGGCTACACCTTC CASSLVKGQGAFGYTF . TRBD1 TRBJ1-2 TRBV7-9
TGTGCCAGCAGCTTTTTCATTGCGGGGACGGCCCTCTACAATGAGCAGTTCTTC CASSFFIAGTALYNEQFF once . TRBJ2-1 TRBV7-8
TGTGCCAGCAGCTTCGGGACAGGGGACGGCTACACCTTC CASSFGTGDGYTF . TRBD1 TRBJ1-2 TRBV5-6
TGTGCCAGCAGCTTGGACGGTGAACAGCCCCAGCATTTT CASSLDGEQPQHF . . TRBJ1-5 TRBV5-5
TGCGCCAGCAGCCATCGGACAGGGGCCCCCTACGAGCAGTACTTC CASSHRTGAPYEQYF few TRBD1 TRBJ2-7 TRBV4-3
TGTGCCAGCAGCTTAGACGTTGGGCGCAGGGTAGAACAGTTCTTC CASSLDVGRRVEQFF . . TRBJ2-1 TRBV11-2
TGCGCCAGCAGTGAGGACCGGCCCCTGTACAATGAGCAGTTCTTC CASSEDRPLYNEQFF . . TRBJ2-1 TRBV10-2
TGCGCCAGCAGCCAAGATCCGGACAGCTCTAATGAAAAACTGTTTTTT CASSQDPDSSNEKLFF . . TRBJ1-4 TRBV4-3
TGTGCCAGCTTGGGCGGAGGTTCGAACGGGGAGCTGTTTTTT CASLGGGSNGELFF . . TRBJ2-2 TRBV6-5
TGTGCCAGCAGCACCCGGGACAGGGGCAATCAGCCCCAGCATTTT CASSTRDRGNQPQHF . TRBD1 TRBJ1-5 TRBV13
TGTGCCAGCAGCGTAGGGTACAATGAGCAGTTCTTC CASSVGYNEQFF . . TRBJ2-1 TRBV9
TGTGCCAGCAGCGTATGGGGGGGGCCACGAAATGAGCAGTTCTTC CASSVWGGPRNEQFF . . TRBJ2-1 TRBV9
TGTGCCAGCGGGGACAGGGGTCTCCAAGAGACCCAGTACTTC CASGDRGLQETQYF once TRBD1 TRBJ2-5 TRBV28
TGTGCCAGCAGCTTTAGGGACACGACTCAGTACTTC CASSFRDTTQYF . . TRBJ2-5 TRBV7-8
TGTGCCAGCAGTGACAGGGGGCTTAATTCACCCCTCCACTTT CASSDRGLNSPLHF . TRBD1 TRBJ1-6 TRBV27
TGCGCCAGCAGCTTTAGGGAGGGTGAGCAGTTCTTC CASSFREGEQFF . TRBD2 TRBJ2-1 TRBV5-1
TGTGCCATCAGGGGTCCCCAGGGGTACGAGCAGTACTTC CAIRGPQGYEQYF . . TRBJ2-7 TRBV10-3
TGCAGCGTTGCGAACAGGCCGAACACTGAAGCTTTCTTT CSVANRPNTEAFF . . TRBJ1-1 TRBV29-1
TGTGCCAGCAGCTACTTCCCCCGACAGGGGCGAAACACTGAAGCTTTCTTT CASSYFPRQGRNTEAFF . TRBD1 TRBJ1-1 TRBV11-2
TGTGCCAGCAGTTACGAGGGACTAGTTAACGGTGAGCAGTTCTTC CASSYEGLVNGEQFF . TRBD2 TRBJ2-1 TRBV6-5
TGTGCCAGCAGTTTAGTCAGGGTCAATGAGCAGTTCTTC CASSLVRVNEQFF . . TRBJ2-1 TRBV28
TGCGCCAGCAGCCAAGACCAGATCTGGACAGATGGCTACACCTTC CASSQDQIWTDGYTF . . TRBJ1-2 TRBV4-3
TGCAGCGTTGGTACATCCACTGAAGCTTTCTTT CSVGTSTEAFF . . TRBJ1-1 TRBV29-1
TGTGCCAGCAGCACCGCGGACAGGGGGAAAGGCGAGCAGTACTTC CASSTADRGKGEQYF . TRBD1 TRBJ2-7 TRBV5-6
TGTGCCAGCAGTGAATGGGCCTACATTCAGTACTTC CASSEWAYIQYF . . TRBJ2-4 TRBV2
TGTGCCAGTAGTCACGGACGGATGAACACTGAAGCTTTCTTT CASSHGRMNTEAFF . . TRBJ1-1 TRBV19
TGTGCCAGCAGTTTAGTCGCAGGGAGAATTGAAAAACTGTTTTTT CASSLVAGRIEKLFF . . TRBJ1-4 TRBV27
TGTGCCAGCAGCTCCGAGACAGGGACTGGAAACACCATATATTTT CASSSETGTGNTIYF . TRBD1 TRBJ1-3 TRBV11-3
TGTGCCATCAGTGACCTGACTCCGGTTGGGAGCAATCAGCCCCAGCATTTT CAISDLTPVGSNQPQHF . . TRBJ1-5 TRBV10-3
TGTGCCAGCACCCGGGGGGACTCCAACTACGAGCAGTACTTC CASTRGDSNYEQYF . TRBD2 TRBJ2-7 TRBV5-4
TGTGCCAGCAGCGCAGGCGGGCCGAAAATCTATGGCTACACCTTC CASSAGGPKIYGYTF . . TRBJ1-2 TRBV27
TGTGCCAGCAGCTTAGAGGTCCCGGCCCTCCAGGGAGCTTTCTTT CASSLEVPALQGAFF . . TRBJ1-1 TRBV7-9
TGCGCCAGCAGTACTATGACTCTTCCTCCCGGAAACACCATATATTTT CASSTMTLPPGNTIYF . . TRBJ1-3 TRBV23-1
TGTGCCAGCAAGTGGGGGTCCCAACCTGAAGCTTTCTTT CASKWGSQPEAFF . . TRBJ1-1 TRBV28
TGTGCCAGCAGCGTGGGCCACCAGGGATTGGACACTGAAGCTTTCTTT CASSVGHQGLDTEAFF . . TRBJ1-1 TRBV9
TGTGCCAGCAGCTTATCAGGGGACAATGAGCAGTTCTTC CASSLSGDNEQFF once . TRBJ2-1 TRBV7-9
TGTGCCAGCAGTTACTCCGGGACTATGGATGGCTACACCTTC CASSYSGTMDGYTF . . TRBJ1-2 TRBV6-5
TGTGCCAGCAGCTTAGACGGGGTCGACGAGCAGTACTTC CASSLDGVDEQYF . . TRBJ2-7 TRBV7-2
TGCGCCAGCAGCCTAGGGAGTGGAACAAGCTATGGCTACACCTTC CASSLGSGTSYGYTF . . TRBJ1-2 TRBV4-1
TGTGCCAGCAGAAAACCGGGACAGGGCCGGATCTACACTGAAGCTTTCTTT CASRKPGQGRIYTEAFF . TRBD1 TRBJ1-1 TRBV2
TGTGCCAGTAGCCTGGACAGGGGGTACACTGAAGCTTTCTTT CASSLDRGYTEAFF . TRBD1 TRBJ1-1 TRBV19
TGTGCCAGCAGCCAGACTAGCGGGGGGGCAGATACGCAGTATTTT CASSQTSGGADTQYF . TRBD2 TRBJ2-3 TRBV7-9
TGTGCCACCAGCGTAGAGGCCCAAGAGACCCAGTACTTC CATSVEAQETQYF . . TRBJ2-5 TRBV15
TGCAGCGTAGTCCCGGGCGCTTCAGAGGGCTACACCTTC CSVVPGASEGYTF . . TRBJ1-2 TRBV29-1
TGTGCCAGCAGCTTAGAGGCAGGCCTGATCTATGGCTACACCTTC CASSLEAGLIYGYTF . . TRBJ1-2 TRBV7-2
TGTGCCAGCACCATAGGGCTAGATGAGCAGTTCTTC CASTIGLDEQFF . . TRBJ2-1 TRBV28
TGTGCCAGCAGCCCATCCTATGACAAAACCGGGGAGCTGTTTTTT CASSPSYDKTGELFF . . TRBJ2-2 TRBV7-6
TGTGCCAGCTCACCCCCGGTGACCGTGGGTCGAAAACTGTTTTTT CASSPPVTVGRKLFF . . TRBJ1-4 TRBV18
TGTGCCAGCAGTTCCCTAGGGGGGGGCCACGAGCAGTACTTC CASSSLGGGHEQYF . . TRBJ2-7 TRBV27
TGTGCCAGCAGCGAGGGGGGACTACGCACAGATACGCAGTATTTT CASSEGGLRTDTQYF . . TRBJ2-3 TRBV9
TGTGCCAGCAGGTTTTCCCCTTACGGGGAAGAGACCCAGTACTTC CASRFSPYGEETQYF . . TRBJ2-5 TRBV7-6
TGTGCCAGCAGTGTGAGGGGCAGTGAGACCCAGTACTTC CASSVRGSETQYF . . TRBJ2-5 TRBV2
TGTGCCAGCAGCCAAGGGGACAGGGGTCGAAACACTGAAGCTTTCTTT CASSQGDRGRNTEAFF . TRBD1 TRBJ1-1 TRBV14
TGTGCCAGCAGCGCGAGGGACAGCGTCAACGAGCAGTACTTC CASSARDSVNEQYF . TRBD1 TRBJ2-7 TRBV9